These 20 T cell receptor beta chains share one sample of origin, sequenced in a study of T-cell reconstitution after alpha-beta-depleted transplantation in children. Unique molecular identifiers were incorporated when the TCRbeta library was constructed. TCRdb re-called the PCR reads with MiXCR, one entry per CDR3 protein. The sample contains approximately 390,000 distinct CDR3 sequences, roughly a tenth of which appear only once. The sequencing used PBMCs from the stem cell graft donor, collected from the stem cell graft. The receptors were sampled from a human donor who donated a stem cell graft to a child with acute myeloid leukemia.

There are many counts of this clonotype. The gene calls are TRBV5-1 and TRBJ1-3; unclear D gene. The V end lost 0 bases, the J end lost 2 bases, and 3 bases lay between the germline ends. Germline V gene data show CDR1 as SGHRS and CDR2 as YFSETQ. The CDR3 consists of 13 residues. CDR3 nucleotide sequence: TGCGCCAGCAGCTTGGATCCTGGAAACACCATATATTTT. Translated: CASSLDPGNTIYF.

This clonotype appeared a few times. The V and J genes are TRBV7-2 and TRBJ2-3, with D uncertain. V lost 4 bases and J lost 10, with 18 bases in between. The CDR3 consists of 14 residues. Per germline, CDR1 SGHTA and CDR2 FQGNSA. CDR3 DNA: TGTGCCAGCAGCTCAGACTCCCCGAAGAGGCCGCAGTATTTT. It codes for CASSSDSPKRPQYF.

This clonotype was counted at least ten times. The CDR3 region is CASSGGSTGELFF. CDR3 DNA sequence: TGTGCCAGCAGCGGGGGGAGCACCGGGGAGCTGTTTTTT. The chain joins TRBV9 to TRBJ2-2, with D possibly being TRBD1 or TRBD2 (5 bases each). In germline, CDR1 is SGDLS, CDR2 YYNGEE. CDR3 length: 13 residues. V lost 3 bases to trimming and J lost 4 bases, with 7 bases between them.

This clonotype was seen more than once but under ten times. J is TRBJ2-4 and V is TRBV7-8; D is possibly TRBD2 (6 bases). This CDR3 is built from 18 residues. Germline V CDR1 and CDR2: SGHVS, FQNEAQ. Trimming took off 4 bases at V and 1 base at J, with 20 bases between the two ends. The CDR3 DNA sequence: TGTGCCAGCAGCTCCGCGATTGGCGGGGCGGGGGCCAAAAACATTCAGTACTTC. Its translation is CASSSAIGGAGAKNIQYF. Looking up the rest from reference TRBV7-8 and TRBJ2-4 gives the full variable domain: GAGVSQSPRYKVAKRGQDVALRCDPISGHVSLFWYQQALGQGPEFLTYFQNEAQLDKSGLPSDRFFAERPEGSVSTLKIQRTQQEDSAVYLCASSSAIGGAGAKNIQYFGAGTRLSVL.

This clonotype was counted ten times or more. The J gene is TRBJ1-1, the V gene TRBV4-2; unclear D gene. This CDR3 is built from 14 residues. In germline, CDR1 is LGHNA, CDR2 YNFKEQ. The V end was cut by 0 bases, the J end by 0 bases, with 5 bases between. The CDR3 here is CASSQDLLNTEAFF. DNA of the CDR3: TGTGCCAGCAGCCAAGATTTGTTGAACACTGAAGCTTTCTTT.

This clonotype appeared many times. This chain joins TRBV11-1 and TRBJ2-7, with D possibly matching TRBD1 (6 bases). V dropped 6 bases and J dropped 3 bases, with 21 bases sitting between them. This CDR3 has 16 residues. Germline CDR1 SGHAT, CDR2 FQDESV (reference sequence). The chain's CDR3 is CASRVSLGEGVYEQYF. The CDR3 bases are TGTGCCAGCAGAGTATCCTTGGGAGAGGGGGTCTACGAGCAGTACTTC. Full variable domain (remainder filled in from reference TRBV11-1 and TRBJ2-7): EAEVAQSPRYKITEKSQAVAFWCDPISGHATLYWYRQILGQGPELLVQFQDESVVDDSQLPKDRFSAERLKGVDSTLKIQPAELGDSAMYLCASRVSLGEGVYEQYFGPGTRLTVT.

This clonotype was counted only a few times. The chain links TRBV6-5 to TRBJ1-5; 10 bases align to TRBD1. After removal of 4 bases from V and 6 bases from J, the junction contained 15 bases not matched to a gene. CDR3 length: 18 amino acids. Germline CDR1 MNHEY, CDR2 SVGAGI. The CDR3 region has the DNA TGTGCCAGCAGTTTCGGCGGCCCCCCGGGACAGGGGTTTCAGCCCCAGCATTTT. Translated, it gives CASSFGGPPGQGFQPQHF.

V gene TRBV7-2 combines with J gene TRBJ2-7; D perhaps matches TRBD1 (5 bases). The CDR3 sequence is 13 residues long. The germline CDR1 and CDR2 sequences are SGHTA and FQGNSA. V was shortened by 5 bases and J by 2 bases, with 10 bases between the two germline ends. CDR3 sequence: CASSGDSTYEQYF. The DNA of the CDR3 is TGTGCCAGCAGCGGAGACAGTACCTACGAGCAGTACTTC. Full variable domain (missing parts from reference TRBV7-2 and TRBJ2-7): GAGVSQSPSNKVTEKGKDVELRCDPISGHTALYWYRQSLGQGLEFLIYFQGNSAPDKSGLPSDRFSAERTGGSVSTLTIQRTQQEDSAVYLCASSGDSTYEQYFGPGTRLTVT.

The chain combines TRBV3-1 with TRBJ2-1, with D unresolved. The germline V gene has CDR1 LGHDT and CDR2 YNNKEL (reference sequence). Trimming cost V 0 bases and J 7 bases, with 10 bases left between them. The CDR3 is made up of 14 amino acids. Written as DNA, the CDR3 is TGTGCCAGCAGCCAAGACGGCTCCACTAATGAGCAGTTCTTC. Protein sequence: CASSQDGSTNEQFF.

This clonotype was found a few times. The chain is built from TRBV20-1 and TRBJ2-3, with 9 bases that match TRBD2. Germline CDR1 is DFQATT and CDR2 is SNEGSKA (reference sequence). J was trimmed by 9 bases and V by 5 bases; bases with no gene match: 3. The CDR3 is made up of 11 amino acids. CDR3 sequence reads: CSASREGTQYF. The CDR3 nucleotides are TGCAGTGCTTCGCGGGAGGGGACGCAGTATTTT.

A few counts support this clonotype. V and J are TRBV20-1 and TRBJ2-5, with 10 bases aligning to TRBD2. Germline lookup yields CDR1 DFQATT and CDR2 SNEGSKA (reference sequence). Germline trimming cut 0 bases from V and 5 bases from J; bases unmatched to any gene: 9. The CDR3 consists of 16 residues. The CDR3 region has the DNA TGCAGTGCTAGAGAGGGGAGCGGGGGGGTTTCTGAGACCCAGTACTTC. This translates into CSAREGSGGVSETQYF.

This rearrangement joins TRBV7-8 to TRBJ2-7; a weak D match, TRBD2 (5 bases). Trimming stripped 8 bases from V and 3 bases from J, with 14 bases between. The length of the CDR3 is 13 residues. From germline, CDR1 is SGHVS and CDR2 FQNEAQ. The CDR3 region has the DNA TGTGCCAGCTCGATTCGGGGTAGCTACGAGCAGTACGTC. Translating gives CASSIRGSYEQYV.

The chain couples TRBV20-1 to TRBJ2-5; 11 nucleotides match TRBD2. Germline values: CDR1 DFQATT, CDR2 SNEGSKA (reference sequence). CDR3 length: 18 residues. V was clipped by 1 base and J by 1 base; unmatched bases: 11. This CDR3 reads CSARAFTTSGTSQETQYF. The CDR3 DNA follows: TGCAGTGCTAGAGCGTTCACGACTAGCGGGACCTCCCAAGAGACCCAGTACTTC.

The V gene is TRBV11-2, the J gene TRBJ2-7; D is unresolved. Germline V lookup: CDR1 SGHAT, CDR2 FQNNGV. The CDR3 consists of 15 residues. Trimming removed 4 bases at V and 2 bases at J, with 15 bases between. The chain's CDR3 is CASSSGPLGTYEQYF. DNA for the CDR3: TGTGCCAGCAGCTCAGGTCCTCTGGGAACCTACGAGCAGTACTTC.

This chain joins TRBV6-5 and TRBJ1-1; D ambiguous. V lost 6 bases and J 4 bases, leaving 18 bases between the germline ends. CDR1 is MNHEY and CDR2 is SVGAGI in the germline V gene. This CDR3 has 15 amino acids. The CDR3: CASRTRSSHGTEAFF. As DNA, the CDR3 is TGTGCCAGCAGAACTCGAAGTAGTCACGGCACTGAAGCTTTCTTT.

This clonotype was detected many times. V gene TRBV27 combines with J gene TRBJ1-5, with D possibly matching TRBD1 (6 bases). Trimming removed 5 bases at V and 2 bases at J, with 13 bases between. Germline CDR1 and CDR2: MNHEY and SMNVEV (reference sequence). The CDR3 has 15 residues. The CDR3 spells CASSPQGLGNQPQHF. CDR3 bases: TGTGCCAGCAGTCCCCAGGGGTTGGGCAATCAGCCCCAGCATTTT.

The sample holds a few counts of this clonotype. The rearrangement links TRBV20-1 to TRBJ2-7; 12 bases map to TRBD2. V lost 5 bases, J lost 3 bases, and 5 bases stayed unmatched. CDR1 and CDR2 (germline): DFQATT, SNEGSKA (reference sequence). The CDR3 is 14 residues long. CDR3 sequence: CSALTSGRYYEQYF. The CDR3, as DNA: TGCAGTGCTTTGACTAGCGGGAGATACTACGAGCAGTACTTC.

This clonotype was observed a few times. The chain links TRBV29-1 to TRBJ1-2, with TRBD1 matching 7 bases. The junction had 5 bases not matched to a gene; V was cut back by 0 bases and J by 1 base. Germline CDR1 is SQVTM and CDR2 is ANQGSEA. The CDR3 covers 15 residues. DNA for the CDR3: TGCAGCGTTGAAGATACGACAGGGAGTAACTATGGCTACACCTTC. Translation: CSVEDTTGSNYGYTF.

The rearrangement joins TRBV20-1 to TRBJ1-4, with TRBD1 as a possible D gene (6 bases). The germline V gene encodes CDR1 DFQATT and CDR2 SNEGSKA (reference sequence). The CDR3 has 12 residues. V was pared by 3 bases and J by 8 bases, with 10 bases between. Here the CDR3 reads CSASGDTEKLFF. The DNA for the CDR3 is TGCAGTGCTAGCGGGGACACCGAAAAACTGTTTTTT.

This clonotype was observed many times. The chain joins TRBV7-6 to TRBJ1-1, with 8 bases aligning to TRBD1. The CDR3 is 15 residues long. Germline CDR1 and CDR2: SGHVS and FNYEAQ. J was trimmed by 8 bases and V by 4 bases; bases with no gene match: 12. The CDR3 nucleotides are TGTGCCAGCAGCTCAATCGATGGCCGGGACAGGGAAGCTTTCTTT. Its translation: CASSSIDGRDREAFF.